The entry below describes one T cell receptor beta chain. Its target is unknown. V dropped 3 bases and J dropped 6; count of bases not matched to a gene: 16. Germline CDR1 LGHNA, CDR2 YNFKEQ. This CDR3 is 18 amino acids long. An Oncomine TCR Beta short-read assay was used to sequence the DNA from cultured CD4+ T cells. Extraction of genomic DNA was performed on cultured CD4+ T cells. Each CDR3 protein is one row after TCRdb ran MiXCR on the PCR reads. The top ten hold about 6.3% of the sample, which has about 18,000 distinct CDR3 sequences, roughly 43% seen once. This specimen belongs to a study of vaccination and CD4 T cells after COVID-19. For the study at large: A median of approximately 72 days (range 14 to 241) separated dose two from the taking of post-vaccine samples. Overlapping SARS-CoV-2, HCoV-NL63, HCoV-OC43 and HCoV-229E spike peptides stimulated the cells.

The treatment here: roughly 10-day PBMC culture with coronavirus spike peptide pools or control peptides (ViraFEST assay). Positive PCR dates ranged from March to December 2020; these dates predated US Alpha, Beta and Delta variants. Source: CD4+ T cells from blood, cultured in vitro, taken before SARS-CoV-2 vaccination. This rearrangement joins TRBV4-2 to TRBJ2-3; 9 bases agree with TRBD2. This sequence originates from a human donor who had recovered from COVID-19. The CDR3 sequence is CASSQAAEGGRAFDTQYF. DNA of the CDR3: TGTGCCAGCAGCCAGGCCGCGGAGGGCGGGAGGGCCTTTGATACGCAGTATTTT.